This T cell receptor (beta chain) was recovered during a study of T cells after yellow fever vaccination. From the 5' RACE reads, TCRdb called clonotypes with MiXCR, one entry per CDR3 protein. The sample has 550,000 or so distinct CDR3 sequences; less than 20% are singletons. This clonotype has more than one count but fewer than ten. CDR1 is KGHDR, CDR2 SFDVKD, per germline. Trimming shortened V by 3 bases and J by 6 bases, and 17 bases separated the two germline ends. The CDR3 extends over 16 amino acids. The chain links TRBV24-1 to TRBJ2-1; D unresolved. The sequence derives from a man under 40 who received the YFV17D yellow fever vaccine. Sequences were derived from PBMCs, sampled 15 days after the yellow fever booster vaccination. This CDR3 is CATSDPTIGTGNEQFF. CDR3 nucleotide sequence: TGTGCCACCAGTGATCCCACGATAGGTACGGGCAATGAGCAGTTCTTC.